This TCR beta chain was sequenced during a study of blood T cell repertoires in COVID-19. Turning to the study itself: Sources were T cells, B-cell-depleted T cells, or PBMCs; the material itself was cDNA or gDNA.

With 2 bases removed from V and 0 bases from J, the gap between germline ends came to 11 bases. The germline gives CDR1 MNHNS, CDR2 SASEGT. CDR3 length: 16 amino acids. Sequenced by immunoSEQ multiplex PCR; TCRdb stores in-frame clones only, minus some. The repertoire holds around 200,000 clones, with approximately 87% as singletons. This receptor was identified in a woman in her 50s in a cohort exposed to, infected with or recovered from COVID-19 (not recorded which). The material sequenced was PBMCs or T cells enriched from blood (not recorded which). The rearrangement joins TRBV6-1 to TRBJ1-3; D not certain. The CDR3 here is CASSESYGHSGNTIYF. CDR3 DNA: TGTGCCAGCAGTGAATCGTATGGGCACTCTGGAAACACCATATATTTT.